This TCR beta chain was identified during a study of T cells in localized non-small cell lung cancer. Findings and caveats of the study: Of the tissues analyzed, uninvolved adjacent lung showed maximal T cell clonality, greater than tumor.

The method was immunoSEQ multiplex PCR; TCRdb's version includes in-frame clones alone and lacks a portion of them. The sample shows roughly 15,000 clones, more than 80% of them seen only once. For this clone: No antigen is known for it.

This CDR3 is built from 16 residues. Per germline, CDR1 LGHNA and CDR2 YNFKEQ. Trimming took off 1 base at V and 3 bases at J, with 15 bases between the two ends. The TCR was taken from a woman aged 35 to 75 with stage I lung adenocarcinoma. This specimen consisted of peripheral blood, obtained before any cancer treatment. The chain joins TRBV4-2 to TRBJ1-1; D unclear. As DNA, the CDR3 is TGTGCCAGCAGCCAAGTTATGACCCTACGGGACACTGAAGCTTTCTTT. This sequence encodes CASSQVMTLRDTEAFF.